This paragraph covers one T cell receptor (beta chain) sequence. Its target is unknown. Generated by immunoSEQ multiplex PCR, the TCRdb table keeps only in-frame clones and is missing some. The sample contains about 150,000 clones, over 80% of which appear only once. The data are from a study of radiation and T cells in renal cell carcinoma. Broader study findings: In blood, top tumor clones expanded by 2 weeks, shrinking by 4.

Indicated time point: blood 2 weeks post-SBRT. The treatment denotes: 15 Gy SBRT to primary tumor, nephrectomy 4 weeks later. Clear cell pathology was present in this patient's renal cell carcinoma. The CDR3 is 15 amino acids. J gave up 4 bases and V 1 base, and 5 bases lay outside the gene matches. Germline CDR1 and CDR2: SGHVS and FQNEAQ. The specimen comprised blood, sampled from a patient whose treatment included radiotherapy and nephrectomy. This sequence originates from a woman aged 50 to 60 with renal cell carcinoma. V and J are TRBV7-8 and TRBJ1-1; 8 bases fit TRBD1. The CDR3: CASSLEATGGTEAFF. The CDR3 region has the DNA TGTGCCAGCAGCTTAGAGGCCACAGGGGGCACTGAAGCTTTCTTT.